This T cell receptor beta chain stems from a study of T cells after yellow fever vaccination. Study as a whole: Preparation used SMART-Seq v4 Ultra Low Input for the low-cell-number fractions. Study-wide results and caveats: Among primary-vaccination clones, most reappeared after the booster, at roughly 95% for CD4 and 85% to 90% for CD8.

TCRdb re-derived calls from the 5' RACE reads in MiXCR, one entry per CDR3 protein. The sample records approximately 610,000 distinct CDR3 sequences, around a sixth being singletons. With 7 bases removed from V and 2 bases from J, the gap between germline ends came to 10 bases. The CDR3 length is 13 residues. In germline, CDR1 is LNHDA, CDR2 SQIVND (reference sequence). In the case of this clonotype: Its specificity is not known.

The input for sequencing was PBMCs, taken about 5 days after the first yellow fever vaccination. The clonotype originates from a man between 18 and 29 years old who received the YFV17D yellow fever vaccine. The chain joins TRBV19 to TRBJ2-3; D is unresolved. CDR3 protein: CASTPSYTDTQYF. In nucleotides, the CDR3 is TGTGCCAGTACCCCTTCGTACACAGATACGCAGTATTTT.